The present TCR beta chain was sequenced within a study of cytomegalovirus exposure and HLA in healthy donors. Per the germline V gene, CDR1 is SEHNR and CDR2 is FQNEAQ (reference sequence). The CDR3 loop spans 18 amino acids. The J segment lost 0 bases and the V segment lost 4 bases, leaving 15 bases of the junction unmatched. The PCR had 60 Vbeta and 13 Jbeta primers. This table comes from immunoSEQ multiplex PCR, and its TCRdb copy is limited to in-frame clones, with some not included. Of approximately 130,000 clones in the sample, approximately 75% were seen once. The TCR comes from a man aged 50 to 60 in good health and CMV-seropositive. The chain is built from TRBV7-9 and TRBJ2-7; 7 nucleotides match TRBD1. Sequencing was performed on PBMCs. The CDR3 reads CASSSPSRIGGVSYEQYF. CDR3 sequence (DNA): TGTGCCAGCAGCTCGCCCTCCAGGATAGGGGGCGTCTCCTACGAGCAGTACTTC.